A single sample gave rise to the 4 T cell receptor beta chains below, sequenced in a study of T cells in Graves' hyperthyroidism and ophthalmopathy. Amplification yielded TCR beta CDR3 regions, with RNA transcripts as the source. The TCR CDR3 first-round RT-PCR relied on the HTBI primer set. Via MiXCR, TCRdb re-called the multiplex PCR reads, giving one row per CDR3 protein. This table holds hundreds of thousands of distinct CDR3 sequences, approximately 15% found once. The sequencing input was blood. The receptor source for this set is a woman aged 40 to 50 with Graves' ophthalmopathy.

This clonotype was picked up a small number of times. The J gene is TRBJ2-7, the V gene TRBV27; 9 bases agree with TRBD2. The J segment lost 1 base and the V segment lost 6 bases, leaving 4 bases of the junction unmatched. Germline V gene data show CDR1 as MNHEY and CDR2 as SMNVEV (reference sequence). The CDR3 consists of 14 residues. The CDR3 protein is CASRVSGGSYEQYF. The CDR3 nucleotides are TGTGCCAGCAGGGTTAGCGGGGGATCCTACGAGCAGTACTTC.

This clonotype has a handful of counts. The chain uses TRBV20-1 and TRBJ1-2, with D uncertain. Germline V lookup: CDR1 DFQATT, CDR2 SNEGSKA (reference sequence). Between the trimmed V and J ends, which lost 3 bases and 1 base, there was a span of 9 bases. This CDR3 has 13 residues. In nucleotides, the CDR3 is TGCAGTGCTAGGGCCAATCTTAACTATGGCTACACCTTC. Translation gives CSARANLNYGYTF.

The table lists this clonotype with many counts. The chain couples TRBV28 to TRBJ2-5; D call uncertain. The ends were cut back, 1 base at V and 5 bases at J, with 8 bases in the middle. This CDR3 region has 13 residues. Germline-derived CDR1 and CDR2 are MDHEN and SYDVKM. CDR3 amino acids: CASSLYPKETQYF. The CDR3 region has the DNA TGTGCCAGCAGTTTATATCCAAAGGAGACCCAGTACTTC.

The J gene is TRBJ2-3, the V gene TRBV5-8; either TRBD1 or TRBD2 may supply D (5 bases each). The V end lost 2 bases, the J end lost 7 bases, and 8 bases lay between the germline ends. Looked up from germline, CDR1 is SGHTS and CDR2 is YDEGEE. The CDR3 is 12 residues long. The CDR3 sequence is CASSLPGHTQYF. The CDR3 nucleotides are TGTGCCAGCAGCTTACCGGGGCATACGCAGTATTTT.